Following are 10 T cell receptor beta chains from one sample sequenced in a study of radiotherapy plus CTLA-4 blockade in lung cancer. Clones were sequenced by immunoSEQ multiplex PCR, and TCRdb holds only the in-frame ones, with some missing. The sample has 45,000 to 55,000 clones, about 86% seen once. The material was peripheral blood, obtained from a patient treated with radiotherapy plus ipilimumab. The origin of the receptors is a human donor with non-small cell lung cancer that progressed on radiotherapy plus ipilimumab. Some clones in this sample may be carry-over from other donors' samples.

This clone was seen only once. The V and J genes are TRBV10-3 and TRBJ2-4, with D possibly TRBD1 on 6 matching bases. Germline V gene lookup returns CDR1 ENHRY and CDR2 SYGVKD. CDR3 length: 14 residues. Trimming removed 10 bases at V and 8 bases at J, with 21 bases between. CDR3 region: CANNSRGSWHIQYF. The CDR3 DNA sequence: TGTGCCAACAACAGCAGGGGTTCTTGGCACATTCAGTACTTC.

Written as DNA, the CDR3 is TGTGCCAGCTCGCCAAGACAGCAAATAAACTATGGCTACACCTTC. It yields the protein CASSPRQQINYGYTF. V gene TRBV2 combines with J gene TRBJ1-2, with a weak D call TRBD1 (5 bases). Trimming stripped 8 bases from V and 2 bases from J, with 18 bases between. This CDR3 contains 15 residues. In germline, CDR1 is SNHLY, CDR2 FYNNEI.

The genes are TRBV5-1 and TRBJ2-1; D might be TRBD1 (6 bases). Trimming took off 0 bases at V and 0 bases at J, with 7 bases between the two ends. There are 15 residues in the CDR3. Per germline, CDR1 SGHRS and CDR2 YFSETQ. CDR3 nucleotide sequence: TGCGCCAGCAGCTTGGAGGGGGTCTCCTACAATGAGCAGTTCTTC. Translating gives CASSLEGVSYNEQFF.

The J gene is TRBJ2-5, the V gene TRBV27, with TRBD1 as a possible D gene (6 bases). Judging by the DNA end, TRBJ2-7 fits better; the J call may be wrong. The germline gives CDR1 MNHEY, CDR2 SMNVEV (reference sequence). The CDR3 extends over 14 amino acids. The CDR3 DNA follows: TGTGCCAGCAGGCCCACGGGACAAGCCTACGAGCAGTACTTC. This translates into CASRPTGQAYEQYF.

The gene calls are TRBV5-1 and TRBJ1-1, with D possibly being TRBD1 (6 bases). The CDR3 has 15 amino acids. With 4 bases removed from V and 1 base from J, the gap between germline ends came to 14 bases. Looked up from germline, CDR1 is SGHRS and CDR2 is YFSETQ. DNA of the CDR3: TGCGCCAGCAGCGACGGAAGGACAGCGAACACTGAAGCTTTCTTT. This codes for CASSDGRTANTEAFF.

V is TRBV27 and J is TRBJ1-1; D is uncertain. The CDR3 sequence is 14 residues long. The ends were cut back, 2 bases at V and 1 base at J, with 8 bases in the middle. Germline-derived CDR1 and CDR2 are MNHEY and SMNVEV (reference sequence). The CDR3 DNA is TGTGCCAGCAGTTTAAACCCAGGGAACACTGAAGCTTTCTTT. Amino acids: CASSLNPGNTEAFF.

This chain links TRBV2 with TRBJ1-4; the D is unclear. The germline gives CDR1 SNHLY, CDR2 FYNNEI. CDR3 length equals 12 residues. V lost 4 bases, J lost 4 bases, and 4 bases lay in between. The CDR3 loop reads CASSANNEKLFF. The DNA of the CDR3 is TGTGCCAGCAGTGCCAATAATGAAAAACTGTTTTTT.

V and J are TRBV6-4 and TRBJ2-1, with D possibly matching TRBD1 (6 bases). Trimming removed 6 bases from V and 2 bases from J, with 14 bases in between. This CDR3 spans 15 amino acids. The V gene's germline CDR1 is MRHNA and CDR2 SNTAGT. The CDR3 here is CASREDRNPYNEQFF. The CDR3 DNA reads TGTGCCAGCAGAGAAGACAGGAACCCCTACAATGAGCAGTTCTTC.

This chain joins TRBV27 and TRBJ2-7, with a possible D match to TRBD2 (6 bases). The V gene's germline CDR1 is MNHEY and CDR2 SMNVEV (reference sequence). Trimming cost V 2 bases and J 0 bases, with 11 bases left between them. This CDR3 is built from 15 residues. CDR3 DNA sequence: TGTGCCAGCAGTTTAAGTCTAGCGAGCTCCTACGAGCAGTACTTC. This gives the protein CASSLSLASSYEQYF.

The chain has TRBV6-1 and TRBJ2-3, with 11 bases matching TRBD2. This CDR3 is 15 amino acids long. Per the germline V gene, CDR1 is MNHNS and CDR2 is SASEGT. V was clipped by 10 bases and J by 2 bases; unmatched bases: 8. The CDR3 here is CAISGGASDTDTQYF. CDR3 DNA sequence: TGTGCCATTAGCGGGGGGGCCTCTGACACAGATACGCAGTATTTT.